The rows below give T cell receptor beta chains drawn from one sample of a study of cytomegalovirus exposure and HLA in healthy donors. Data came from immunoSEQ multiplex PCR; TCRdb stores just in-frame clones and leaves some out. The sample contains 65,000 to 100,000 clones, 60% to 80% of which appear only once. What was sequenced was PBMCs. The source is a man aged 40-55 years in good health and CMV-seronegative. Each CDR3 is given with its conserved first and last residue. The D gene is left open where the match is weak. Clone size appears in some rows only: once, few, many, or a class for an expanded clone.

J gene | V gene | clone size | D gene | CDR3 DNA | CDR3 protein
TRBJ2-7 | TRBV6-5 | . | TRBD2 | TGTGCCAGCTCCCACGGCGGGGGAGGGACCTACGAGCAGTACTTC | CASSHGGGGTYEQYF
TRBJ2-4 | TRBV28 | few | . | TGTGCCAGCAATACAGCAGGGTGGGGCAACATTCAGTACTTC | CASNTAGWGNIQYF
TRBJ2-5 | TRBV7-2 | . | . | TGTGCCAGCAGCCTGTTCCAAGAGACCCAGTACTTC | CASSLFQETQYF
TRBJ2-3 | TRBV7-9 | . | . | TGTGCCAGCAGCCTAGGACAAAACACAGATACGCAGTATTTT | CASSLGQNTDTQYF
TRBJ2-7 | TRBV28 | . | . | TGTGCCAGCAGTTCAAGCAAGGGGTCCGAGCAGTACTTC | CASSSSKGSEQYF
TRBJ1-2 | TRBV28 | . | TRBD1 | TGTGCCAGCAGTTTTCAGGCAAGGGGGCCGGAGTTACCTAACTATGGCTACACCTTC | CASSFQARGPELPNYGYTF
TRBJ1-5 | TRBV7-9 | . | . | TGTGCCAGCACCCGGACAGATAGCAATCAGCCCCAGCATTTT | CASTRTDSNQPQHF
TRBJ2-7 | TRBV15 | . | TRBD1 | TGTGCCACCAGCAGAGAGACAGGGACGAACGGCGAGCAGTACTTC | CATSRETGTNGEQYF
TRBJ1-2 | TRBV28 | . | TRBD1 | TGTGCCAGCACCATAGCGGCAGGGGGCAGAGGCTACACCTTC | CASTIAAGGRGYTF
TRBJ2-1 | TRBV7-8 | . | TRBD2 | TGTGCCAGCAGGACCCTCGGACTAGCGGGAGAAGGATCCTACAATGAGCAGTTCTTC | CASRTLGLAGEGSYNEQFF
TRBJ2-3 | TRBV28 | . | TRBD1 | TGTGCCAGCAGTTCCTCGGGACAGGGTATGGATACGCAGTATTTT | CASSSSGQGMDTQYF
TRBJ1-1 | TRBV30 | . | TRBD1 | TGTGCCTGGAGTATACAGGGGGGGACTGAAGCTTTCTTT | CAWSIQGGTEAFF
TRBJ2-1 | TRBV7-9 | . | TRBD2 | TGTGCCAGCAGCCCTCTCCCCAGCGGGAGAGGCAGTGAGCAGTTCTTC | CASSPLPSGRGSEQFF
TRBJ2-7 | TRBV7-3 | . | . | TGTGCCAGCAGCTTTGGGGCGGGACCCTACGAGCAGTACTTC | CASSFGAGPYEQYF
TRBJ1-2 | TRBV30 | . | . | TGTGCCTGGAGGTCCGCAGGGAGGTACTATGGCTACACCTTC | CAWRSAGRYYGYTF
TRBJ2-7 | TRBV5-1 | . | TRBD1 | TGCGCCAGCAGCAAAGCGACAGGGGCGGCGTCCTACGAGCAGTACTTC | CASSKATGAASYEQYF
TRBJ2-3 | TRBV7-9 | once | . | TGTGCCAGCAGCTTAAGTCTCTGGGGCCGAACAGATACGCAGTATTTT | CASSLSLWGRTDTQYF
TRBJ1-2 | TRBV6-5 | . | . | TGTGCCAGTTACCCGTGGGCCAACTATGGCTACACCTTC | CASYPWANYGYTF
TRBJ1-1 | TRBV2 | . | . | TGTGCCAGCAGTGAAGCCCCCACCGGGAGCACTGAAGCTTTCTTT | CASSEAPTGSTEAFF
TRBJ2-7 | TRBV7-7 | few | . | TGTGCTAGCAGCTCCCATTCACAGCCCTACGAGCAGTACTTC | CASSSHSQPYEQYF
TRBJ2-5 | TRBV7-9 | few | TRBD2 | TGTGCCAGCAGCCCTGGACTAGCGGGAGGTGAGACCCAGTACTTC | CASSPGLAGGETQYF
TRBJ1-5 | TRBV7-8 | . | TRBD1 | TGTGCCAGCAGCTCCCGGGCCATGACAGGGGCTAATAGCAATCAGCCCCAGCATTTT | CASSSRAMTGANSNQPQHF
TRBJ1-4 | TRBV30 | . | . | TGTGCCTGGAGTGGACTCCTCGACAGTGAAAAACTGTTTTTT | CAWSGLLDSEKLFF
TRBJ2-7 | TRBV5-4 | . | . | TGTGCCAGCACCTTGGGAGGATCATCCTACGAGCAGTACTTC | CASTLGGSSYEQYF
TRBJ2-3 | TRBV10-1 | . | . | TGCGCCAGCAGTGAGTCGAAGAGTGATACGCAGTATTTT | CASSESKSDTQYF
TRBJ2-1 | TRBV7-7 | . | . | TGTGCTAGCAGCTTTGATAAAGGACTCCTCGCTGAGCAGTTCTTC | CASSFDKGLLAEQFF
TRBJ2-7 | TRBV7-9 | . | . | TGTGCCAGCAGCCCCCCCCGTACCTACGAGCAGTACTTC | CASSPPRTYEQYF
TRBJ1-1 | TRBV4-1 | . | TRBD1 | TGCGCCAGCAGCCAACGAGATGGACAGGGAATGAACACTGAAGCTTTCTTT | CASSQRDGQGMNTEAFF
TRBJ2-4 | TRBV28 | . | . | TGTGCCAGCAGTTTTACAGGAACCAAAAACATTCAGTACTTC | CASSFTGTKNIQYF
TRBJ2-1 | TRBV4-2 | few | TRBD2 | TGTGCCAGCAGCCAAGAGCCTAGCGGGGGAAACAATGAGCAGTTCTTC | CASSQEPSGGNNEQFF
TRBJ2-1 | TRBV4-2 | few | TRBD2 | TGTGCCAGCACCAATTCGAGGACGGGAGGTGAGCAGTTCTTC | CASTNSRTGGEQFF
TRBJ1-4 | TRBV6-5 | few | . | TGTGCCAGCAACCAAGACAAACAGGGAAAACTGTTTTTT | CASNQDKQGKLFF
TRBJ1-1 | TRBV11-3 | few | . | TGTGCCAGCAGCTACGGAGCGAACACTGAAGCTTTCTTT | CASSYGANTEAFF
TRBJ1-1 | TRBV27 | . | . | TGTGCCAGCAGTTTGAGGCAGGGCCGCCCCGAAGCTTTCTTT | CASSLRQGRPEAFF
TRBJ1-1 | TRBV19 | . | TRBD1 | TGTGCCAGTAGTAGCGTGAGGGGGCAAATTGCTTTCTTT | CASSSVRGQIAFF
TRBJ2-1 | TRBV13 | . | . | TGTGCCAGCAGCTTAGGACGGGGGAGCAATGAGCAGTTCTTC | CASSLGRGSNEQFF
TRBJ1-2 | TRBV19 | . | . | TGTGCCAGTAGAGGGGGGGCAGGGGCCACTTATGGCTACACCTTC | CASRGGAGATYGYTF
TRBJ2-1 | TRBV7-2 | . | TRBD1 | TGTGCCAGCAGCCGGGACAGGGAGAATGAGCAGTTCTTC | CASSRDRENEQFF
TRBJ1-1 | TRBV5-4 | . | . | TGTGCCAGCAGCCGTACAGGGTTGAACACTGAAGCTTTCTTT | CASSRTGLNTEAFF
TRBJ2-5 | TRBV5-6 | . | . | TGTGCCAGCAGCTCCGAAGACGAGGACCAAGAGACCCAGTACTTC | CASSSEDEDQETQYF
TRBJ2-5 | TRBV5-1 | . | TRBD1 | TGCGCCAGCAGCTTAGAAGGGGGCCGGGAGACCCAGTACTTC | CASSLEGGRETQYF
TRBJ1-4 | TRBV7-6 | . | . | TGTGCCACCTCCCCTCAGGGGAGAGGCGAAAAACTGTTTTTT | CATSPQGRGEKLFF
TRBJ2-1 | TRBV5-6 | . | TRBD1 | TGTGCCAGCCTCACCACGACAGGGAACTCCTACAATGAGCAGTTCTTC | CASLTTTGNSYNEQFF
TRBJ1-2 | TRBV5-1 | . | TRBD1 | TGCGCCAGCAGCTCCGGGACAGTGGACTATGGCTACACCTTC | CASSSGTVDYGYTF
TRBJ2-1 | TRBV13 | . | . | TGTGCCAGCAGCCTGGACAGTCCCTACAATGAGCAGTTCTTC | CASSLDSPYNEQFF
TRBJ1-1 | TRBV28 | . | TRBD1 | TGTGCCAGCAAACGCCTGACAGGGTTGAACACTGAAGCTTTCTTT | CASKRLTGLNTEAFF
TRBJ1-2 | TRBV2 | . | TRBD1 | TGTGCCAGCAGACCCAGGGGGGTTTATGGCTACACCTTC | CASRPRGVYGYTF
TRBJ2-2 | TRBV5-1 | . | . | TGCGCCAGCAGCCCGGTCGAGAACACCGGGGAGCTGTTTTTT | CASSPVENTGELFF
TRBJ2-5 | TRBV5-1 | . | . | TGCGCCAGCAGCCCCCAGATGGCGGGGCAAGAGACCCAGTACTTC | CASSPQMAGQETQYF
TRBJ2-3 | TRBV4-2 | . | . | TGTGCCAGCAGCCAAGATAAATTTGGAGGTTCTACGCAGTATTTT | CASSQDKFGGSTQYF
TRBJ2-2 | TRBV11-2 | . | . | TGTGCCAGCAGCCCAGGGGCCGGGGAGCTGTTTTTT | CASSPGAGELFF
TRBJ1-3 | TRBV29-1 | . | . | TGCAGCGTTGCACGAGGTACTGGAAACACCATATATTTT | CSVARGTGNTIYF
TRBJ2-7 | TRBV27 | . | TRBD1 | TGTGCCAGCAGTTCAGCCGGACAGGGGGCTCGAGAGCAGTACTTC | CASSSAGQGAREQYF
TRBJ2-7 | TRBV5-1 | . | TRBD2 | TGCGCCAGCAGCTTGGAAATTAGCGGGAGGGGCGAGCAGTACTTC | CASSLEISGRGEQYF
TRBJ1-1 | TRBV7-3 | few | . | TGTGCCAGCAAGAAGGGGACTAACACTGAAGCTTTCTTT | CASKKGTNTEAFF
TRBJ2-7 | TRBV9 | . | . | TGTGCCAGCAGCCCCGGGACACCGTACTACGAGCAGTACTTC | CASSPGTPYYEQYF
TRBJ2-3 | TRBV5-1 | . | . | TGCGCCAGCAGCTTGGCCGGGACAACGGGTGCAGATACGCAGTATTTT | CASSLAGTTGADTQYF
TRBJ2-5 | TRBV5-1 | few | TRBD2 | TGCGCCAGCAGTCCAGGGCGGGGGGGCCGGGAGACCCAGTACTTC | CASSPGRGGRETQYF
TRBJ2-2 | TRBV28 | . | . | TGTGCCAGCAAGGGTGGGGGGAGTGGTACCGGGGAGCTGTTTTTT | CASKGGGSGTGELFF
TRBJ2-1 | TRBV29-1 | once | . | TGCAGCGTTGATGGGGGGTCTACCAATGAGCAGTTCTTC | CSVDGGSTNEQFF